The rows below give T cell receptor beta chains drawn from one sample of a study of shared clonotypes between healthy human individuals. The data were produced by immunoSEQ multiplex PCR, yet TCRdb's version contains in-frame clones alone and is incomplete. The sample carries 1.5 million to 2.5 million clones, approximately 94% recorded once. Sequencing input: naive CD8+ T cells sorted from blood. These receptor sequences come from a man younger than 35 in good health. The CDR3 runs from the conserved cysteine through the conserved F or W. D genes are given only for firm matches. Clone size appears in some rows only: once, few, many, or a class for an expanded clone.

d_call,cdr3_length,clone_size,v_call,j_call,cdr3_nt,cdr3_aa
NA,15,NA,TRBV2,TRBJ2-7,TGTGCCAGCTCCGGAGGGTCCCCCAGCTCCTACGAGCAGTACTTC,CASSGGSPSSYEQYF
NA,15,NA,TRBV28,TRBJ1-1,TGTGCCAGCAGTCCCGGACCGGCCAGGGACACTGAAGCTTTCTTT,CASSPGPARDTEAFF
TRBD1,17,NA,TRBV10-3,TRBJ1-5,TGTGCCATCAGTGAAGGGTCTCTGACAGGGCGCAATCAGCCCCAGCATTTT,CAISEGSLTGRNQPQHF
NA,15,NA,TRBV27,TRBJ2-3,TGTGCCAGCAGTTTGCAGGTCACTGACACAGATACGCAGTATTTT,CASSLQVTDTDTQYF
TRBD2,14,NA,TRBV10-3,TRBJ2-7,TGTGCCATCAGCGCCGGGACTAGCGACTACGAGCAGTACTTC,CAISAGTSDYEQYF
NA,16,once,TRBV13,TRBJ2-1,TGTGCCAGCAGCTTGTATGAGGGTGCTACCTACAATGAGCAGTTCTTC,CASSLYEGATYNEQFF
NA,14,NA,TRBV27,TRBJ1-1,TGTGCCAGCAGTTTAGTCCCTTTGAACACTGAAGCTTTCTTT,CASSLVPLNTEAFF
TRBD1,13,NA,TRBV7-9,TRBJ2-7,TGTGCCAGCGCAGGGACAGGGGGCTACGAGCAGTACTTC,CASAGTGGYEQYF
NA,15,NA,TRBV5-4,TRBJ2-3,TGTGCCAGCAGCTTTAGGCTGACTAGCACAGATACGCAGTATTTT,CASSFRLTSTDTQYF
NA,18,NA,TRBV6-1,TRBJ2-1,TGTGCCAGCAGTGAGCAGGGGGATTGGCTAGCGGGCCTCAATGAGCAGTTCTTC,CASSEQGDWLAGLNEQFF
TRBD1,15,NA,TRBV7-9,TRBJ1-1,TGTGCCAGCAGCGTACATCAGGGGGCGAACACTGAAGCTTTCTTT,CASSVHQGANTEAFF
NA,12,NA,TRBV5-6,TRBJ2-7,TGTGCCAGCAGCCAAGACAGCTACGAGCAGTACTTC,CASSQDSYEQYF
NA,12,once,TRBV30,TRBJ1-6,TGTGCCTGGAGTCCTCTGGAGTCACCCCTCCACTTT,CAWSPLESPLHF
NA,16,NA,TRBV6-5,TRBJ2-7,TGTGCCAGCAGTTACTCGAGTGGGCGGGTCTCCTACGAGCAGTACTTC,CASSYSSGRVSYEQYF
TRBD1,15,NA,TRBV11-2,TRBJ1-5,TGTGCCAGCAGCTCCGGGACAGGGGTGAATCAGCCCCAGCATTTT,CASSSGTGVNQPQHF
TRBD2,16,once,TRBV7-9,TRBJ2-1,TGTGCCAGCAGCTTGTATTTGGCGGGAGAGGGCAATGAGCAGTTCTTC,CASSLYLAGEGNEQFF
NA,14,NA,TRBV5-6,TRBJ1-1,TGTGCCAGCAGTCCGGACACCCGGAACACTGAAGCTTTCTTT,CASSPDTRNTEAFF
TRBD1,13,NA,TRBV9,TRBJ2-7,TGTGCCAGCAGCGATAAAAACAGGGGGGAGCAGTACTTC,CASSDKNRGEQYF
NA,14,NA,TRBV4-1,TRBJ2-1,TGCGCCAGCGGCGACACGAGCTCCTACAATGAGCAGTTCTTC,CASGDTSSYNEQFF
TRBD2,19,NA,TRBV14,TRBJ2-7,TGTGCCAGCAGCCAAGGGACGAGCGGGGGGCCCCTTACCTCCTACGAGCAGTACTTC,CASSQGTSGGPLTSYEQYF
NA,13,NA,TRBV5-1,TRBJ2-7,TGCGCCAGCAGCCCTGGGGGCCCCTACGAGCAGTACTTC,CASSPGGPYEQYF
NA,14,NA,TRBV10-2,TRBJ2-7,TGCGCCAGCAGTGAGGTCGGGGACCTCTGGGAGCAGTACTTC,CASSEVGDLWEQYF
NA,14,NA,TRBV15,TRBJ2-5,TGTGCCACCAGCAGAGAGCAGTTCCAAGAGACCCAGTACTTC,CATSREQFQETQYF
NA,13,NA,TRBV27,TRBJ2-2,TGTGCCAGCAGTCCCTTTAACACCGGGGAGCTGTTTTTT,CASSPFNTGELFF
TRBD1,14,NA,TRBV27,TRBJ1-2,TGTGCCAGCAGTGGGACAGGATCGCTGGTAGGCTACACCTTC,CASSGTGSLVGYTF
NA,14,NA,TRBV2,TRBJ2-7,TGTGCCAGCACCCCGGGCCAGGGGACCTACGAGCAGTACTTC,CASTPGQGTYEQYF
NA,11,NA,TRBV29-1,TRBJ2-2,TGCAGCGTTGAAAGGACCGGGGAGCTGTTTTTT,CSVERTGELFF
TRBD2,14,NA,TRBV4-2,TRBJ2-7,TGTGCCAGCAGCCCCCAGCGGGGGGATTACGAGCAGTACTTC,CASSPQRGDYEQYF
NA,13,NA,TRBV4-1,TRBJ2-7,TGCGCCAGCAGCCAAGGAATAGGCTACGAGCAGTACTTC,CASSQGIGYEQYF
NA,12,NA,TRBV7-9,TRBJ2-1,TGTGCCAGCAGCCCCGCGTCCCTGTGGCAGTTCTTC,CASSPASLWQFF
NA,16,NA,TRBV7-9,TRBJ1-5,TGTGCCAGCAGCTCCTCCCGCGGGGGTAGCAATCAGCCCCAGCATTTT,CASSSSRGGSNQPQHF